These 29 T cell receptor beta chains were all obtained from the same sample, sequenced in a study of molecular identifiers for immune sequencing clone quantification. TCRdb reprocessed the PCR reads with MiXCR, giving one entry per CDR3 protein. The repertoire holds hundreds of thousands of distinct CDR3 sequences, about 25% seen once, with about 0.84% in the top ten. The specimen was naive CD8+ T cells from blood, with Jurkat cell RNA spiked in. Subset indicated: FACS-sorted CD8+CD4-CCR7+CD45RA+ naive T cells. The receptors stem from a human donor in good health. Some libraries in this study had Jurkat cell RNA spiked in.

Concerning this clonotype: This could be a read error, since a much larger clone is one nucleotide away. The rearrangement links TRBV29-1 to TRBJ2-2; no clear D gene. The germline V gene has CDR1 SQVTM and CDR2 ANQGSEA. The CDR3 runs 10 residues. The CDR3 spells CGAQAGELFF. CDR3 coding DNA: TGCGGCGCCCAGGCCGGGGAGCTGTTTTTT.

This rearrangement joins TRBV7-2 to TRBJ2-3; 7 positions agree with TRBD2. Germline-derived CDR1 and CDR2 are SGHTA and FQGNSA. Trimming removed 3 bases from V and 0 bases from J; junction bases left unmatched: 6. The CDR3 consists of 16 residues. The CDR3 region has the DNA TGTGCCAGCAGCTTTTACCCAGCGGGGAGCACAGATACGCAGTATTTT. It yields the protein CASSFYPAGSTDTQYF.

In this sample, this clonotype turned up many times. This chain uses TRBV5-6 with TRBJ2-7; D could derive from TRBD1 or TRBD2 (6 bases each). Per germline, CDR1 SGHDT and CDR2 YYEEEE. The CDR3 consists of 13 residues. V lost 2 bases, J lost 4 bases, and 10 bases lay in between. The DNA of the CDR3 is TGTGCCAGCAGCTTCCAGGGGAGGTACGAGCAGTACTTC. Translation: CASSFQGRYEQYF.

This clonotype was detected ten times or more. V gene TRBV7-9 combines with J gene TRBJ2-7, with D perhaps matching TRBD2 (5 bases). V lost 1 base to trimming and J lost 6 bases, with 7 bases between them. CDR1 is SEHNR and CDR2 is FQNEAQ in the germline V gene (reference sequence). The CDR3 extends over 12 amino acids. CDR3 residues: CASSLESGEQYF. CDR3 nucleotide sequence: TGTGCCAGCAGCTTAGAGAGCGGCGAGCAGTACTTC.

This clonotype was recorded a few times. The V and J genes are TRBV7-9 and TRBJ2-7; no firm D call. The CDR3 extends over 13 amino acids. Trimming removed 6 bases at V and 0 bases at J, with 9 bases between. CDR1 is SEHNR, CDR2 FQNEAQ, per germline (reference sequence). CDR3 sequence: CASSDPRSYEQYF. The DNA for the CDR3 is TGTGCCAGCAGTGATCCGCGCTCCTACGAGCAGTACTTC.

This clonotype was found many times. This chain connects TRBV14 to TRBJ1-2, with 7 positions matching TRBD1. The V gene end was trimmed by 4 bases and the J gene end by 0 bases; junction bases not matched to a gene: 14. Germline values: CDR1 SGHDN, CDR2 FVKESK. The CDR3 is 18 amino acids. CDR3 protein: CASSPPDPGQLANYGYTF. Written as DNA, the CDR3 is TGTGCCAGCAGCCCTCCTGACCCGGGACAGCTAGCTAACTATGGCTACACCTTC. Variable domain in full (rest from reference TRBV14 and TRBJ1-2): EAGVTQFPSHSVIEKGQTVTLRCDPISGHDNLYWYRRVMGKEIKFLLHFVKESKQDESGMPNNRFLAERTGGTYSTLKVQPAELEDSGVYFCASSPPDPGQLANYGYTFGSGTRLTVV.

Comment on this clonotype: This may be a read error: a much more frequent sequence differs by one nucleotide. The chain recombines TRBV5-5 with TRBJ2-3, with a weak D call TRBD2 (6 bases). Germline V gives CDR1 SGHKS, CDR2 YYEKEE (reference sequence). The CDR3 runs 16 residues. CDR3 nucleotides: TGTGCCAGCAGCTCGCCCGGAGGGGTAGCGGCGGATATGCAGTATTTT. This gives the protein CASSSPGGVAADMQYF.

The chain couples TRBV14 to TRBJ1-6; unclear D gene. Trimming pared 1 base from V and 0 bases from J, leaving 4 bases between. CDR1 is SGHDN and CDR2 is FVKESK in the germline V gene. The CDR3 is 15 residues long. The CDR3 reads CASSQVGSYNSPLHF. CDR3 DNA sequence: TGTGCCAGCAGCCAAGTAGGCTCCTATAATTCACCCCTCCACTTT.

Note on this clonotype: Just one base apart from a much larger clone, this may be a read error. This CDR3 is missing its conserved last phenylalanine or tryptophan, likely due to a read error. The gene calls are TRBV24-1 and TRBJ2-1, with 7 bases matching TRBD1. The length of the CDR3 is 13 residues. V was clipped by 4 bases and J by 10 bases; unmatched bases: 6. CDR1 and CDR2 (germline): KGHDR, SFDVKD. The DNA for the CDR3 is TGTGCCACCAGTGAACCAACAGGGGTAGAGCAGTTCTCC. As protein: CATSEPTGVEQFS.

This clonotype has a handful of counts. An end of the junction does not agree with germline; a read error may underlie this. For the CDR3, the DNA is TGCCCCAGCAGCCAAGGAGAAGGGGCTCCCTACGAGCAGTACTTC. It is translated as CPSSQGEGAPYEQYF. The chain links TRBV4-3 to TRBJ2-7, with D possibly matching TRBD1 (5 bases). This CDR3 is built from 15 residues. CDR1 and CDR2 from the germline V gene are LGHNA and YSLEER.

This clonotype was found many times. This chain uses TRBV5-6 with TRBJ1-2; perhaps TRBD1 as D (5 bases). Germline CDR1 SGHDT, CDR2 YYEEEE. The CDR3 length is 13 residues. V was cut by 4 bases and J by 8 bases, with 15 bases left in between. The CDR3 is CASSPPGIWGYTF. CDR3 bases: TGTGCCAGCAGCCCCCCAGGGATCTGGGGCTACACCTTC.

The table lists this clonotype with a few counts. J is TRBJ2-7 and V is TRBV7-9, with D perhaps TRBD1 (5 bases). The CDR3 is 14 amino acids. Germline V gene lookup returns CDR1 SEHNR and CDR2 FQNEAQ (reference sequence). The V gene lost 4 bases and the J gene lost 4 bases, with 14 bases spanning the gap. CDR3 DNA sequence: TGTGCCAGCAGCTCAGGACAATCCGGATACGAGCAGTACTTC. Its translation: CASSSGQSGYEQYF.

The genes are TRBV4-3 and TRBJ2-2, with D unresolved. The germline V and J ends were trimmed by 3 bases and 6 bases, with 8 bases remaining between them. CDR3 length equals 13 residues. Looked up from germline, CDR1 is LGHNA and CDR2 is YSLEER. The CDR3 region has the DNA TGCGCCAGCAGCCAGTCGAGTTCCGGGGAGCTGTTTTTT. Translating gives CASSQSSSGELFF.

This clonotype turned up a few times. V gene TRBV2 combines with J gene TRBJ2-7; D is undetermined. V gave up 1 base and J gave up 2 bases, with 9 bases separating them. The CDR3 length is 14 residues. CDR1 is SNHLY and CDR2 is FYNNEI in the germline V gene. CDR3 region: CASSEGVNPYEQYF. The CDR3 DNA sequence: TGTGCCAGCAGTGAAGGCGTCAATCCCTACGAGCAGTACTTC.

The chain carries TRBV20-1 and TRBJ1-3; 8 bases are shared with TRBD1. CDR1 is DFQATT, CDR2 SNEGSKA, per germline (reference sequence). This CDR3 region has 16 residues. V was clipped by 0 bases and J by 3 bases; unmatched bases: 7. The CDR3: CSARDPRTGFGNTIYF. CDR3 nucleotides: TGCAGTGCTAGAGATCCCCGGACAGGGTTTGGAAACACCATATATTTT.

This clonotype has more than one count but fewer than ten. CDR3: CASSPVLRQGGETQYF. DNA of the CDR3: TGTGCCAGCAGCCCTGTCCTACGACAGGGAGGGGAGACCCAGTACTTC. V usage is TRBV3-2 and J usage is TRBJ2-5; the DNA was not used to check the table's D call, TRBD1. TRBV3-2 is a listed pseudogene. The CDR3 is 16 residues long.

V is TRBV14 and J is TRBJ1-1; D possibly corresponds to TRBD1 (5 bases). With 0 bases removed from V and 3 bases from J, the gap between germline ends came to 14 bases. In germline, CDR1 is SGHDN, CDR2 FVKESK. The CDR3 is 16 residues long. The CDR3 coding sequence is TGTGCCAGCAGCCAAGATCCGACCTCGGGGGACACTGAAGCTTTCTTT. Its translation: CASSQDPTSGDTEAFF.

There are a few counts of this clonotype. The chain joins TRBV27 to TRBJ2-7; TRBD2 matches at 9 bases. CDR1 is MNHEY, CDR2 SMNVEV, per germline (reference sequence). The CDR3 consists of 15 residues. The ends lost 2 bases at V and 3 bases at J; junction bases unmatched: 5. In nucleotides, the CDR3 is TGTGCCAGCAGTTTAGGGAGCGGGAGGATCTACGAGCAGTACTTC. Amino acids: CASSLGSGRIYEQYF.

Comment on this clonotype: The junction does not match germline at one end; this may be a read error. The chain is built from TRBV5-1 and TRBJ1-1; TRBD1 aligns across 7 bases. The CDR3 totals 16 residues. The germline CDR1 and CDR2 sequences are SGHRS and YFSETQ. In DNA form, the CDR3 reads TGCGCCAGCCGCTTGGAGGGGGGGGACAGTCACACTGAAGCTTTCTTT. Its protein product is CASRLEGGDSHTEAFF.

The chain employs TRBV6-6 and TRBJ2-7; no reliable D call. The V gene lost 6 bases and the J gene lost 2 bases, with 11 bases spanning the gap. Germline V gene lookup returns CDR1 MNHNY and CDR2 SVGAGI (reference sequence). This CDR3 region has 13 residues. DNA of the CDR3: TGTGCCAGCAGCGAGGATGGGACCTACGAGCAGTACTTC. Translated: CASSEDGTYEQYF.

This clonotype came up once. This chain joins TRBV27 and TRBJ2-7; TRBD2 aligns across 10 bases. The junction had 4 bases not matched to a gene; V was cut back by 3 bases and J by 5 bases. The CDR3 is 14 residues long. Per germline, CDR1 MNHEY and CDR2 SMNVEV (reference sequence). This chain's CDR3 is CASSFGLAADEQYF. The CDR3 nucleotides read TGTGCCAGCAGTTTCGGACTAGCGGCAGACGAGCAGTACTTC.

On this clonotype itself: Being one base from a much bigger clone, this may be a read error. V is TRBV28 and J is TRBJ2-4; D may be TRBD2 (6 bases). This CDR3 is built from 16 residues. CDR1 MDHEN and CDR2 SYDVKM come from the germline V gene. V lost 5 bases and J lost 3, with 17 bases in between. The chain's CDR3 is CASSPYRGSVKNIQYF. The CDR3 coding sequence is TGTGCCAGCAGTCCTTATCGGGGGTCTGTCAAAAACATTCAGTACTTC.

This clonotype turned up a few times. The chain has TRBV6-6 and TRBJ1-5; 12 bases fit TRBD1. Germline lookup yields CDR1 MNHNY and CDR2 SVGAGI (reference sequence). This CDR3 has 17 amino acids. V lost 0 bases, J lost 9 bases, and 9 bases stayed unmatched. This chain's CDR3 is CASSYSRDRGPGGPQHF. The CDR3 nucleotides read TGTGCCAGCAGTTACTCCCGGGACAGGGGGCCCGGGGGGCCCCAGCATTTT.

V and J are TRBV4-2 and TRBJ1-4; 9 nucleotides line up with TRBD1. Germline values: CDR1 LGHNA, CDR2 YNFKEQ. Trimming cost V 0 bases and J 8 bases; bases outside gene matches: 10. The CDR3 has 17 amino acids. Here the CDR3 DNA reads TGTGCCAGCAGCCAAGATGAGTTACAGGGGGCCTTGGAAAAACTGTTTTTT. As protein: CASSQDELQGALEKLFF.

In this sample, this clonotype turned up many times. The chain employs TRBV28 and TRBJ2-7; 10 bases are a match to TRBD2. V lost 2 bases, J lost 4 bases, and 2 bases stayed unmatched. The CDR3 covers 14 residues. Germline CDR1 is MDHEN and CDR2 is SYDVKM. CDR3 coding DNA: TGTGCCAGCAGTTTACTAGCGGGGGATTACGAGCAGTACTTC. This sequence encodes CASSLLAGDYEQYF.

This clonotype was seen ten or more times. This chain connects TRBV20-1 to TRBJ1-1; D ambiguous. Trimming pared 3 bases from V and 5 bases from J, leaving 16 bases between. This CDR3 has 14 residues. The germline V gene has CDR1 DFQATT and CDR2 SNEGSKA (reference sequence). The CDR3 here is CSASGPAIRTEAFF. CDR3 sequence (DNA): TGCAGTGCTAGTGGTCCTGCTATCCGGACTGAAGCTTTCTTT.

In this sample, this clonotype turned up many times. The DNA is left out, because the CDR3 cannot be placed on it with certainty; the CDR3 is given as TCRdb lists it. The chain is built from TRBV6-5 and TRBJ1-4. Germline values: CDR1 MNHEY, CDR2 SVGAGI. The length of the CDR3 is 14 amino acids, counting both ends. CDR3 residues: CASSSSNDWEKLFF.

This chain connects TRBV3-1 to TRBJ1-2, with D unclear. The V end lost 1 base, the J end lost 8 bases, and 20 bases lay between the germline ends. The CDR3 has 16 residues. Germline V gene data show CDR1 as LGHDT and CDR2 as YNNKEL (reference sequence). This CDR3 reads CASSQVRSMVLGGYTF. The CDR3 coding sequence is TGTGCCAGCAGCCAAGTGCGTAGCATGGTCCTTGGGGGCTACACCTTC.

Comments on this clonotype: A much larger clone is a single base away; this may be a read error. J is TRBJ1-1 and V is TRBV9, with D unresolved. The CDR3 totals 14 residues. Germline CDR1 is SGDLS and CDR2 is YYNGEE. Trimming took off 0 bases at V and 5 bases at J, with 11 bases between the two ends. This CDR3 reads CASSVAEGGTEAFF. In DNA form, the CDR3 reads TGTGCCAGCAGCGTAGCTGAAGGAGGGACTGAAGCTTTCTTT.